What follows is one T cell receptor beta chain and its context. These data originate in a study of shared clonotypes between healthy human individuals. TCRdb keeps only in-frame clones here, not all; method: immunoSEQ multiplex PCR. The sample lists about 1,900,000 clones; 85% to 95% were seen once. Trimming stripped 5 bases from V and 4 bases from J, with 14 bases between. The CDR3 covers 14 residues. CDR1 is MNHEY, CDR2 SMNVEV, per germline (reference sequence). CD8 cells regarded as naive lacked CD45RO, were positively chosen for CCR7, and omitted terminally differentiated effector memory CD45RA+ cells.

What was sequenced was naive CD8+ T cells sorted from blood. This sequence was found in a man between 18 and 29 years old in good health. The V and J genes are TRBV27 and TRBJ1-2; maybe TRBD1 (6 bases). The CDR3: CASSLTGFGYGYTF. The CDR3 DNA is TGTGCCAGCAGTCTAACAGGGTTCGGCTATGGCTACACCTTC.